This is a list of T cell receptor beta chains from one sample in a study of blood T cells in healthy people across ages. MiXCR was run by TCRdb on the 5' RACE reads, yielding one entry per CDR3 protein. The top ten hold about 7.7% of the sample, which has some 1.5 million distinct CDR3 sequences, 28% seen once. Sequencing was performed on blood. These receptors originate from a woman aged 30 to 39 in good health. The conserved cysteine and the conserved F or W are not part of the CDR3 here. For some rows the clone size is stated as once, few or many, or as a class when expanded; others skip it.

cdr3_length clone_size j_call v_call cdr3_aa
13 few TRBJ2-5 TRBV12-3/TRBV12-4 ASSFRTDGKETQY
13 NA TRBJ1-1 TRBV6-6 ASSRQGEGNTEAF
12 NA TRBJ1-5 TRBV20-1 SAGGGTGVQPQH
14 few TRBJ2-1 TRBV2 ASSAFSGALGDEQF
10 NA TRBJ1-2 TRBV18 ASSPGKDGYT
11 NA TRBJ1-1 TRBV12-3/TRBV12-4 ASRPGRRHEAF
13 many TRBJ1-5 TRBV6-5 ASRLDSYSNQPQH
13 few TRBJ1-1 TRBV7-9 ASSLEQTGSTEAF
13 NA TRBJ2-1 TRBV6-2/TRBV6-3 ASSRDLSGVVSQF
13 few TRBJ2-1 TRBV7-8 ASSERLADYNEQF
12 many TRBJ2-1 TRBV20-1 SARPQGLYNEQF
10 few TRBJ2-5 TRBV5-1 ASSLEMQTQY
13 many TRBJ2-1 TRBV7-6 ASSVLAGDVNEQF
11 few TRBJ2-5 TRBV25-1 ANSKTGAGDQY
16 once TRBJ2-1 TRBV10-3 AISESPYHGTGREAQF
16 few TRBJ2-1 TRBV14 ASSLRGRGTSSYNEQF
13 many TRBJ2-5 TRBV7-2 ASSSSTSGQETQY
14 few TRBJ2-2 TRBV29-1 SVETFGGRNTGELF
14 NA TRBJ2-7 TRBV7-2 ASSLMRGSDKYEQY
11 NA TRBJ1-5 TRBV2 ASTGLKNQPQH
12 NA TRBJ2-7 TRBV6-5 ASSSRRELNEQY
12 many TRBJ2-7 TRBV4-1 ASSQGTDSYEQY
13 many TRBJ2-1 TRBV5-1 ASSLEQGPYNEQF
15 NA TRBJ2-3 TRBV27 ASSSLRTSGDPDTQY
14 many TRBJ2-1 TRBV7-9 ASSPPAGGDYNEQF
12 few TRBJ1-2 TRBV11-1 ASSPRTEDYGYT
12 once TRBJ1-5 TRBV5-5 TSSSGRGDQPQH
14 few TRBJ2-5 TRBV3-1 ASSQDPGGRRETQY
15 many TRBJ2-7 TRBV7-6 ASTPRPGTSRSYEQY
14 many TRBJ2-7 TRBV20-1 SARAKRGTSSYEQY
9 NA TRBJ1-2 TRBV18 ASSQDREGT
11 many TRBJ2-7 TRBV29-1 SVERDRGLEQY
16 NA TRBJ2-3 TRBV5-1 AGSSGTSGRAGTDTQY
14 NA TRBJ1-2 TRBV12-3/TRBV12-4 ASSLGPGDINYGYT
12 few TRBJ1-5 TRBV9 ASGDSGVNQPQH
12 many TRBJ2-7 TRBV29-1 SVEDLSGGSEQY
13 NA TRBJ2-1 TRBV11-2 ASSPWTGIPNEQF
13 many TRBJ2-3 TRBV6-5 ASSPAGGSTDTQY
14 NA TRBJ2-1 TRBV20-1 SARATHLAGLDEQF
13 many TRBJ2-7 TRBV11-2 ASSLGGTEYYEQY
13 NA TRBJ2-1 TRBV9 ASSVGLGSYNEQF
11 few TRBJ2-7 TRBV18 ASSRDAAYEQY
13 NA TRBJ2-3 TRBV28 ASRPDSAVTDTQY
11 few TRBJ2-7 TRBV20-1 SALDRPAYEQY
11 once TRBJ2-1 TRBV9 ASGLAGVAEQF
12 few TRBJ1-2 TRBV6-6 ANSPSREAYGYT
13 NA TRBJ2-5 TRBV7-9 ASSFTSGTPGTQY
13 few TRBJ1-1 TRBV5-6 ASRSGPLENTEAF
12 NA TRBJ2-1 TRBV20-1 SARTGLAGNQQF
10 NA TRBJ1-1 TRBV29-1 SVQGVATEAF
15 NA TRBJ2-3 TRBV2 ASSEATTGGLTDTQY
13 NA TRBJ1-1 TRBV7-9 ASSQNRGQHTEAF
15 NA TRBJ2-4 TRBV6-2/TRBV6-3 ASSYSPISGLCNEQY
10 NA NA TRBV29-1 SVPGQGNEQY
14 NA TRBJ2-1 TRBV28 ASSFRPAALLGEQF
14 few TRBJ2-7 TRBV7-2 ASSLGWAGSSYEQY
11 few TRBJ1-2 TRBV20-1 SAPPRTGRGYT